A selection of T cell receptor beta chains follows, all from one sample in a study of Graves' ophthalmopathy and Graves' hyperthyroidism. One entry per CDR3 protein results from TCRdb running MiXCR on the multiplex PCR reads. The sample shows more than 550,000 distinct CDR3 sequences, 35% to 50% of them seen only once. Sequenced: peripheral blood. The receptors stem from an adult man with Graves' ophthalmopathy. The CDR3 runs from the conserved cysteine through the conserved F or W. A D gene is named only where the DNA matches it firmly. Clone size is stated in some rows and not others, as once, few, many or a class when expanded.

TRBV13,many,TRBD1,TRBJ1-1,CASSLVMTGSVAFF,TGTGCCAGCAGCTTAGTTATGACAGGGTCCGTGGCTTTCTTT
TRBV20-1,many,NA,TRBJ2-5,CSAGVGTQYF,TGCAGTGCTGGGGTTGGGACCCAGTACTTC
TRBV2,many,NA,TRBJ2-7,CASSVSLPYEQYF,TGTGCCAGCAGTGTGTCTCTTCCCTACGAGCAGTACTTC
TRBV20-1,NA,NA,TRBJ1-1,CSARGNTNTEAFF,TGCAGTGCTAGAGGGAACACGAACACTGAAGCTTTCTTT
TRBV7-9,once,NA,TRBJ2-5,CASSLQPHPRGGETQYF,TGTGCCAGCAGCTTACAACCCCACCCGCGGGGCGGGGAGACCCAGTACTTC
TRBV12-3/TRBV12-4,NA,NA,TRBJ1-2,CASSIQPHYGYTF,TGTGCCAGCAGTATACAGCCCCACTATGGCTACACCTTC
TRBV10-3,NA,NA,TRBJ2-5,CAISGQDQEQYF,TGTGCCATCAGTGGACAGGACCAAGAGCAGTACTTC
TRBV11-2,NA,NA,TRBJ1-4,CASQRGEANEKLFF,TGTGCCAGCCAGCGGGGGGAAGCTAATGAAAAACTGTTTTTT
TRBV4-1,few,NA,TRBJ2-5,CASSRAFSETQYF,TGCGCCAGCAGCCGCGCCTTTTCGGAGACCCAGTACTTC
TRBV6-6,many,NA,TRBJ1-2,CASSYDGAGNGYTF,TGTGCCAGCAGTTACGATGGGGCGGGAAATGGCTACACCTTC
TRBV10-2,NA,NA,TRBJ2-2,CASRGPTGELFF,TGCGCCAGCAGGGGACCGACCGGGGAGCTGTTTTTT
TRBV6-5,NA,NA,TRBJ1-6,CASSYSPLTEALHF,TGTGCCAGCAGTTACTCCCCCCTGACAGAGGCCCTCCACTTT
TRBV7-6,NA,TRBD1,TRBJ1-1,CASSETGQGTTEAFF,TGTGCCAGCAGTGAAACCGGACAGGGTACCACTGAAGCTTTCTTT
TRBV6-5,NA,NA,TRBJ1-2,CASSRAGQWNYGYTF,TGTGCCAGCAGTAGAGCCGGACAGTGGAACTATGGCTACACCTTC
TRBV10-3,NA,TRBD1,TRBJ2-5,CAISGTGMTETQYF,TGTGCCATCAGCGGGACAGGGATGACGGAGACCCAGTACTTC